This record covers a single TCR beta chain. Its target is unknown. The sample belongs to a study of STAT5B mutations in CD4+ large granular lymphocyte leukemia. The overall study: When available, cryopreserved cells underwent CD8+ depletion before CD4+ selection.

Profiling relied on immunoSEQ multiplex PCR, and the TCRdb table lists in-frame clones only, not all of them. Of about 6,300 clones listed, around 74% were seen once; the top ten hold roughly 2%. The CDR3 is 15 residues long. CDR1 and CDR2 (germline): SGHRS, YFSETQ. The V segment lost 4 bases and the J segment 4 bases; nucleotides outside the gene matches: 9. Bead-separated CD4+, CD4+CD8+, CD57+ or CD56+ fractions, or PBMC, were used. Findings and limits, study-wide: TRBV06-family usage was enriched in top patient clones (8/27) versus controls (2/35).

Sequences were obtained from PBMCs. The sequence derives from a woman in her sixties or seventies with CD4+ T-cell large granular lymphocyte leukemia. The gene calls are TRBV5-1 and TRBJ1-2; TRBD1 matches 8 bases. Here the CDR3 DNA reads TGCGCCAGCAGCCTTAGGACAGGGTGGGGCTATGGCTACACCTTC. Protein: CASSLRTGWGYGYTF.